This T cell receptor (beta chain) stems from a study of response to subunit inactivated influenza vaccine. For this clonotype: The antigen remains unidentified.

Regarding the study as a whole: There was a suggestion from the authors that each seasonal influenza vaccination recruits few new T cells.

There are 15 residues in the CDR3. The germline CDR1 and CDR2 sequences are MNHEY and SMNVEV (reference sequence). Unmatched junction bases numbered 4, after V lost 0 bases and J lost 4 bases. TCRdb used MiXCR to reprocess the RT-PCR reads, holding one entry per CDR3 protein. The sample has about 500,000 distinct CDR3 sequences, 15% to 20% seen once. The gene calls are TRBV27 and TRBJ2-7, with 9 bases aligning to TRBD1. The TCR originated in a man in his fifties or sixties who received an inactivated influenza vaccine. The specimen was CD4+ T cells sorted from PBMCs, collected around 25 months after vaccination. CDR3 sequence (DNA): TGTGCCAGCAGTTTATCTTATGGACAGGGGTACGAGCAGTACTTC. Amino acids: CASSLSYGQGYEQYF.